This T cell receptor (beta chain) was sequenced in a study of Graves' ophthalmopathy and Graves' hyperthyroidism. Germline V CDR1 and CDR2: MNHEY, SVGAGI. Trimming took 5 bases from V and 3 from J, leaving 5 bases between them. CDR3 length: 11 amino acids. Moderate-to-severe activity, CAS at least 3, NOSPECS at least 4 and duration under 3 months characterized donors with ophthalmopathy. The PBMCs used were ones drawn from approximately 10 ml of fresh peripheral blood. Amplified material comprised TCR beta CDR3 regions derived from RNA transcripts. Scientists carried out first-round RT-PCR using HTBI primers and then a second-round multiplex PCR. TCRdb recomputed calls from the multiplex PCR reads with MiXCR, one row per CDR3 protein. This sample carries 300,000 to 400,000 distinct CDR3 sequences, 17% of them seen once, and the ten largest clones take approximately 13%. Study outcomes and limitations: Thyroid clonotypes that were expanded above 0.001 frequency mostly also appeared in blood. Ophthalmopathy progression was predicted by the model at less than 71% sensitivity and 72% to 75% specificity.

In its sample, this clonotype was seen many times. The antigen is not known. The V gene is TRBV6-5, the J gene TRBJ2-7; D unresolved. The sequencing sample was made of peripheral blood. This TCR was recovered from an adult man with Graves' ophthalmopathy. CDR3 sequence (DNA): TGTGCCAGCAGTACCCTCTACGAGCAGTACTTC. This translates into CASSTLYEQYF.